This passage covers 30 T cell receptor beta chains from one sample sequenced in a study of cytomegalovirus exposure and HLA in healthy donors. 60 Vbeta and 13 Jbeta primers were used in PCR. The protocol was immunoSEQ multiplex PCR, while the TCRdb copy is restricted to in-frame clones and leaves out a portion. This table holds roughly 120,000 clones. Sequencing used PBMCs. The receptors derive from a man between 35 and 55 years old in good health and CMV-seronegative.

The CDR3 DNA reads as TGCAGCGTCCGGGGACAGGCGGCCAAAAACATTCAGTACTTC. It yields the protein CSVRGQAAKNIQYF. The chain is built from TRBV29-1 and TRBJ2-4, with 8 bases lining up with TRBD1. V lost 6 bases and J lost 1; bases outside the gene matches: 5. Germline V gives CDR1 SQVTM, CDR2 ANQGSEA. CDR3 length: 14 residues.

This rearrangement joins TRBV7-9 to TRBJ2-5; 8 bases fit TRBD1. Germline V lookup: CDR1 SEHNR, CDR2 FQNEAQ (reference sequence). This CDR3 is built from 13 residues. V gave up 5 bases and J gave up 7 bases; unmatched junction bases: 6. The CDR3 sequence: CASSQSGGRTQYF. DNA for the CDR3: TGTGCCAGCAGCCAATCAGGGGGCCGGACCCAGTACTTC. The full variable domain, its missing parts supplied by reference TRBV7-9 and TRBJ2-5, is DTGVSQNPRHKITKRGQNVTFRCDPISEHNRLYWYRQTLGQGPEFLTYFQNEAQLEKSRLLSDRFSAERPKGSFSTLEIQRTEQGDSAMYLCASSQSGGRTQYFGPGTRLLVL.

V gene TRBV7-9 combines with J gene TRBJ1-4; TRBD1 matches 8 bases. Germline V CDR1 and CDR2: SEHNR, FQNEAQ (reference sequence). J lost 6 bases, V lost 1 base, and 4 bases had no gene match. The CDR3 loop spans 15 amino acids. CDR3 residues: CASSLGRGQDEKLFF. The CDR3, as DNA: TGTGCCAGCAGCTTAGGCAGGGGGCAGGATGAAAAACTGTTTTTT.

Note on this clone: In the same sample, other DNA sequences code for this CDR3. The chain joins TRBV7-9 to TRBJ2-1; TRBD2 might be the D (6 bases). V was clipped by 0 bases and J by 9 bases, with 9 bases between them. Per germline, CDR1 SEHNR and CDR2 FQNEAQ (reference sequence). CDR3 size: 13 residues. Written as DNA, the CDR3 is TGTGCCAGCAGCTTAGCGGGAGGTCTTGAGCAGTTCTTC. Translating gives CASSLAGGLEQFF.

V is TRBV5-4 and J is TRBJ2-5; 12 nucleotides line up with TRBD2. Trimming took 5 bases from V and 3 from J; bases not matched to a gene: 2. The CDR3 spans 14 residues. Germline V gene sequence: CDR1 SGHNT, CDR2 YYREEE (reference sequence). CDR3 nucleotide sequence: TGTGCCAGCAGACGACTAGCGGGAGAAGAGACCCAGTACTTC. This codes for CASRRLAGEETQYF.

The V gene is TRBV13, the J gene TRBJ2-3; D is undetermined. The assigned J gene may be wrong: the sequence end matches TRBJ1-5 better. The CDR3 covers 14 residues. Germline assignment: CDR1 PRHDT and CDR2 FYEKMQ (reference sequence). The CDR3 nucleotides are TGTGCCAGCAGCCTTCAGCCGGGTCTAGATACGCAGCATTTT. Residues: CASSLQPGLDTQHF.

V gene TRBV11-3 combines with J gene TRBJ2-3; TRBD2 aligns across 7 bases. CDR1 is SGHNT and CDR2 is YENEEA in the germline V gene. The CDR3 sequence is 16 residues long. After removal of 2 bases from V and 0 bases from J, the junction contained 5 bases not matched to a gene. The CDR3 spells CASSLFLAASTDTQYF. CDR3 bases: TGTGCCAGCAGCTTATTTCTAGCGGCTAGCACAGATACGCAGTATTTT.

The V call is TRBV7-6, the J call TRBJ1-4, with 8 bases that match TRBD1. The J segment lost 4 bases and the V segment lost 5 bases, leaving 3 bases of the junction unmatched. Germline-derived CDR1 and CDR2 are SGHVS and FNYEAQ. The CDR3 totals 14 residues. This CDR3 reads CASSPGQGNEKLFF. For the CDR3, the DNA is TGTGCCAGCAGCCCCGGACAGGGTAATGAAAAACTGTTTTTT.

The chain is built from TRBV10-3 and TRBJ2-1, with 12 nucleotides matching TRBD1. The CDR3 spans 15 residues. Trimming took 5 bases from V and 7 from J; bases not matched to a gene: 6. In germline, CDR1 is ENHRY, CDR2 SYGVKD. CDR3 protein: CAISPGQGAGNEQFF. CDR3 sequence (DNA): TGTGCCATCAGTCCGGGACAGGGGGCAGGGAATGAGCAGTTCTTC.

The chain combines TRBV11-3 with TRBJ2-1, with TRBD1 identical over 9 bases. Germline assignment: CDR1 SGHNT and CDR2 YENEEA. The V gene end was trimmed by 8 bases and the J gene end by 10 bases; junction bases not matched to a gene: 12. The CDR3 sequence is 14 residues long. The DNA of the CDR3 is TGTGCCAGCGGCCGGGTGGGACAGGGCGGGGAGCAGTTCTTC. This gives the protein CASGRVGQGGEQFF.

The rearrangement links TRBV6-1 to TRBJ1-5; D unclear. Per germline, CDR1 MNHNS and CDR2 SASEGT. This CDR3 region has 13 residues. The V end was cut by 7 bases, the J end by 2 bases, with 9 bases between. CDR3 sequence: CASNGRGNQPQHF. CDR3 in DNA: TGTGCCAGCAACGGCCGGGGCAATCAGCCCCAGCATTTT.

The V call is TRBV2, the J call TRBJ2-3, with D maybe TRBD1 (5 bases). This CDR3 is 15 amino acids long. Trimming stripped 7 bases from V and 0 bases from J, with 14 bases between. The V gene's germline CDR1 is SNHLY and CDR2 FYNNEI. The CDR3 coding sequence is TGTGCCAGCACCCTAGGGGCAATTAGCACAGATACGCAGTATTTT. Amino acids: CASTLGAISTDTQYF.

V is TRBV11-3 and J is TRBJ2-4; 10 nucleotides match TRBD2. The CDR3 is made up of 18 amino acids. Losses at the gene ends were 5 bases for V and 6 bases for J; bases not matched to a gene: 16. The V gene's germline CDR1 is SGHNT and CDR2 YENEEA. The CDR3, as DNA: TGTGCCAGCAGCACTGGGGTAGCGGGGGGAATCGGGGTAAACATTCAGTACTTC. It codes for CASSTGVAGGIGVNIQYF.

The genes are TRBV7-9 and TRBJ1-2; D possibly corresponds to TRBD1 (6 bases). Germline CDR1 reads SEHNR; CDR2 reads FQNEAQ (reference sequence). V was pared by 4 bases and J by 0 bases, with 15 bases between. There are 16 residues in the CDR3. CDR3 DNA sequence: TGTGCCAGCAGCTACAGAGGGGGGGGAGCTAACTATGGCTACACCTTC. Its translation: CASSYRGGGANYGYTF.

V and J are TRBV7-3 and TRBJ1-2; no clear D gene. CDR3 size: 15 residues. From germline, CDR1 is SGHTA and CDR2 FQGTGA. Trimming cost V 2 bases and J 4 bases, with 14 bases left between them. CDR3 sequence: CASSLHAGLGYGYTF. In DNA form, the CDR3 reads TGTGCCAGCAGCTTACACGCGGGTCTCGGCTATGGCTACACCTTC.

The rearrangement uses TRBV2 and TRBJ1-2, with 10 bases identical to TRBD1. The germline V gene has CDR1 SNHLY and CDR2 FYNNEI. The CDR3 length is 12 residues. The V segment lost 6 bases and the J segment 10 bases; nucleotides outside the gene matches: 5. The CDR3 protein is CASRGDRGPYTF. The CDR3 DNA is TGTGCCAGCAGAGGGGACAGGGGCCCCTACACCTTC.

This rearrangement joins TRBV2 to TRBJ2-7; maybe TRBD1 (5 bases). Germline V gene sequence: CDR1 SNHLY, CDR2 FYNNEI. This CDR3 is built from 11 residues. V was shortened by 9 bases and J by 3 bases, with 9 bases between the two germline ends. The CDR3 here is CASRQIYEQYF. The CDR3 nucleotides are TGTGCCAGTAGACAGATCTACGAGCAGTACTTC.

The rearrangement links TRBV11-3 to TRBJ2-7; the match to TRBD1 covers 8 bases. Germline CDR1 is SGHNT and CDR2 is YENEEA. The junction had 7 bases not matched to a gene; V was cut back by 4 bases and J by 5 bases. The CDR3 extends over 14 amino acids. The CDR3 region is CASSYDRGEDEQYF. The CDR3 coding sequence is TGTGCCAGCAGCTACGACAGGGGCGAGGACGAGCAGTACTTC.

The gene calls are TRBV6-5 and TRBJ1-1; perhaps TRBD1 as D (6 bases). This CDR3 spans 14 amino acids. The germline V and J ends were trimmed by 6 bases and 5 bases, with 16 bases remaining between them. The germline gives CDR1 MNHEY, CDR2 SVGAGI. In nucleotides, the CDR3 is TGTGCCAGCAGCCAACAGGGAGTAGGGACTGAAGCTTTCTTT. This encodes CASSQQGVGTEAFF.

CDR3: CASSLETLRGNEQYF. CDR3 coding DNA: TGTGCCAGCAGCTTGGAAACTCTTCGGGGGAACGAGCAGTACTTC. V and J are TRBV5-8 and TRBJ2-7; possible D gene TRBD2, 6 bases. Trimming cost V 0 bases and J 5 bases, with 15 bases left between them. The length of the CDR3 is 15 residues. CDR1 SGHTS and CDR2 YDEGEE come from the germline V gene.

The chain is built from TRBV11-3 and TRBJ2-1, with 9 bases matching TRBD2. Germline trimming cut 5 bases from V and 5 bases from J; bases unmatched to any gene: 10. CDR1 and CDR2 (germline): SGHNT, YENEEA. CDR3 size: 16 residues. CDR3 in DNA: TGTGCCAGCAGCCCAATACTAGCGGGTGGAGACAATGAGCAGTTCTTC. Protein sequence: CASSPILAGGDNEQFF. The variable domain in full, with the rest retrieved from reference TRBV11-3 and TRBJ2-1, is EAGVVQSPRYKIIEKKQPVAFWCNPISGHNTLYWYLQNLGQGPELLIRYENEEAVDDSQLPKDRFSAERLKGVDSTLKIQPAELGDSAVYLCASSPILAGGDNEQFFGPGTRLTVL.

This rearrangement joins TRBV11-3 to TRBJ1-1; perhaps TRBD1 as D (6 bases). Germline CDR1 SGHNT, CDR2 YENEEA. V was pared by 1 base and J by 7 bases, with 13 bases between. The CDR3 is made up of 14 amino acids. CDR3 in DNA: TGTGCCAGCAGCTTAGTACGGGGGGCCAGTGAAGCTTTCTTT. It codes for CASSLVRGASEAFF. The full variable domain, completed using reference TRBV11-3 and TRBJ1-1, is EAGVVQSPRYKIIEKKQPVAFWCNPISGHNTLYWYLQNLGQGPELLIRYENEEAVDDSQLPKDRFSAERLKGVDSTLKIQPAELGDSAVYLCASSLVRGASEAFFGQGTRLTVV.

The chain is built from TRBV5-1 and TRBJ1-3; possible D gene TRBD1, 5 bases. The V gene's germline CDR1 is SGHRS and CDR2 YFSETQ. The V and J ends lost 1 base and 1 base respectively, with 9 bases between them. The CDR3 totals 15 residues. CDR3 nucleotides: TGCGCCAGCAGCTTGACAGGTCTATCTGGAAACACCATATATTTT. Protein: CASSLTGLSGNTIYF.

The genes are TRBV5-1 and TRBJ2-1; D may be TRBD2 (6 bases). The CDR3 spans 16 residues. Per germline, CDR1 SGHRS and CDR2 YFSETQ. Trimming shortened V by 1 base and J by 3 bases, and 14 bases separated the two germline ends. CDR3 in DNA: TGCGCCAGCAGCTTGTCGGCGGGGACTGGCTACAATGAGCAGTTCTTC. It specifies CASSLSAGTGYNEQFF.

The chain recombines TRBV11-3 with TRBJ1-1, with 9 nucleotides matching TRBD1. The CDR3 contains 12 residues. Germline V gene lookup returns CDR1 SGHNT and CDR2 YENEEA. The junction had 2 bases not matched to a gene; V was cut back by 8 bases and J by 4 bases. The CDR3 coding sequence is TGTGCCAGCTCGACAGGGGGCACTGAAGCTTTCTTT. Encoded protein: CASSTGGTEAFF. Looking up the rest from reference TRBV11-3 and TRBJ1-1 gives the full variable domain: EAGVVQSPRYKIIEKKQPVAFWCNPISGHNTLYWYLQNLGQGPELLIRYENEEAVDDSQLPKDRFSAERLKGVDSTLKIQPAELGDSAVYLCASSTGGTEAFFGQGTRLTVV.

This chain joins TRBV11-1 and TRBJ2-5, with 9 nucleotides matching TRBD2. This CDR3 spans 16 amino acids. Germline loops: CDR1 SGHAT, CDR2 FQDESV (reference sequence). V trimming: 5 bases; J trimming: 1 base; junction bases outside the gene matches: 8. Written as DNA, the CDR3 is TGTGCCAGCAGCCAATTGACTAGCGGTAGCCAAGAGACCCAGTACTTC. Amino acid sequence: CASSQLTSGSQETQYF. Full variable domain (missing parts from reference TRBV11-1 and TRBJ2-5): EAEVAQSPRYKITEKSQAVAFWCDPISGHATLYWYRQILGQGPELLVQFQDESVVDDSQLPKDRFSAERLKGVDSTLKIQPAELGDSAMYLCASSQLTSGSQETQYFGPGTRLLVL.

The chain joins TRBV7-9 to TRBJ2-7, with D possibly matching TRBD1 (5 bases). CDR1 is SEHNR, CDR2 FQNEAQ, per germline (reference sequence). The CDR3 is 13 residues long. Trimming took off 7 bases at V and 0 bases at J, with 10 bases between the two ends. CDR3 sequence: CASMGGHSYEQYF. CDR3 nucleotide sequence: TGTGCCAGCATGGGCGGACACTCCTACGAGCAGTACTTC.

This chain connects TRBV11-2 to TRBJ2-1, with D perhaps matching TRBD2 (5 bases). The CDR3 loop spans 14 amino acids. The V and J ends lost 1 base and 4 bases respectively, with 8 bases between them. The germline gives CDR1 SGHAT, CDR2 FQNNGV. CDR3 sequence: CASSLGLAYNEQFF. The CDR3 coding sequence is TGTGCCAGCAGCTTAGGGCTAGCATACAATGAGCAGTTCTTC.

The V and J genes are TRBV29-1 and TRBJ2-2; TRBD2 matches 10 bases. This CDR3 has 18 amino acids. V trimming: 4 bases; J trimming: 2 bases; junction bases outside the gene matches: 13. Per germline, CDR1 SQVTM and CDR2 ANQGSEA. This CDR3 reads CSVVGDRTSGTNTGELFF. For the CDR3, the DNA is TGCAGCGTTGTGGGGGATAGAACTAGCGGGACAAACACCGGGGAGCTGTTTTTT.

The chain couples TRBV30 to TRBJ2-5, with TRBD1 identical over 7 bases. V gave up 0 bases and J gave up 5 bases; unmatched junction bases: 12. The CDR3 consists of 16 residues. Germline CDR1 reads GTSNPN; CDR2 reads SVGIG (reference sequence). DNA of the CDR3: TGTGCCTGGAGTGTAGGGGGCAGGGGGAAATCGGAGACCCAGTACTTC. It yields the protein CAWSVGGRGKSETQYF. Complete variable domain (other parts from reference TRBV30 and TRBJ2-5): SQTIHQWPATLVQPVGSPLSLECTVEGTSNPNLYWYRQAAGRGLQLLFYSVGIGQISSEVPQNLSASRPQDRQFILSSKKLLLSDSGFYLCAWSVGGRGKSETQYFGPGTRLLVL.